These 25 T cell receptor beta chains were sequenced from one sample in a study of glioma-infiltrating T cells. Using RNA template, CDR3s of TCR alpha and beta were amplified with iRepertoire arm-PCR. From the multiplex PCR reads, TCRdb called clonotypes with MiXCR, one entry per CDR3 protein. The data show around 140,000 distinct CDR3 sequences, about 39% seen once. Sequenced: glioma tissue, nonneoplastic brain tissue, or PBMCs (not recorded which). These receptors all come from a human donor with low-grade glioma or glioblastoma, undergoing nonglioma brain surgery, or in good health (not recorded which).

This clonotype was counted at least ten times. V gene TRBV6-1 combines with J gene TRBJ1-1; D is possibly TRBD1 (6 bases). Germline-derived CDR1 and CDR2 are MNHNS and SASEGT. This CDR3 is 13 amino acids long. The germline V and J ends were trimmed by 6 bases and 1 base, with 9 bases remaining between them. CDR3: CASREQGNTEAFF. The CDR3 DNA is TGTGCCAGCAGAGAACAGGGGAACACTGAAGCTTTCTTT.

This clonotype appeared a few times. The chain uses TRBV6-1 and TRBJ1-5; perhaps TRBD1 as D (6 bases). CDR3 size: 17 residues. The V gene's germline CDR1 is MNHNS and CDR2 SASEGT. The V end lost 5 bases, the J end lost 0 bases, and 17 bases lay between the germline ends. The CDR3 DNA is TGTGCCAGCAGTCGCCTCGACAGGATTTATAGCAATCAGCCCCAGCATTTT. Protein sequence: CASSRLDRIYSNQPQHF.

This clonotype has just one count. The V gene is TRBV4-1, the J gene TRBJ2-7; possible D gene TRBD1, 5 bases. The length of the CDR3 is 14 residues. V lost 1 base to trimming and J lost 1 base, with 8 bases between them. Germline V CDR1 and CDR2: MGHRA, YSYEKL. CDR3 loop: CASSQVQGSYEQYF. The CDR3 bases are TGCGCCAGCAGCCAAGTGCAGGGATCCTACGAGCAGTACTTC.

To note about this clonotype: It may be a read error: a sequence one base away is much more abundant. This chain connects TRBV27 to TRBJ2-5, with D unclear. Germline V CDR1 and CDR2: MNHEY, SMNVEV (reference sequence). This CDR3 spans 13 amino acids. The CDR3 here is CASSLRYHETQYF. In DNA form, the CDR3 reads TGTGCCAGCAGTTTGCGTTACCATGAGACCCAGTACTTC.

The rearrangement links TRBV12-3 or TRBV12-4 to TRBJ2-1; 7 bases fit TRBD1. The CDR3 runs 16 residues. V dropped 4 bases and J dropped 6; count of bases not matched to a gene: 12. The CDR3 DNA is TGTGCCAGCAGTTCACAGACAGGGCGCGAGATCAATGAGCAGTTCTTC. Protein product: CASSSQTGREINEQFF.

A note on this clonotype: Since the CDR3 does not end with the conserved phenylalanine or tryptophan, this likely comes from a read error. The V gene is TRBV20-1, the J gene TRBJ2-1; 8 bases fit TRBD2. The germline V gene has CDR1 DFQATT and CDR2 SNEGSKA (reference sequence). This CDR3 comprises 14 residues. The CDR3 sequence: CGARQAGVRGEQFS. The CDR3 nucleotides are TGCGGTGCAAGACAAGCGGGAGTGAGGGGTGAGCAGTTCTCC.

With respect to this clonotype: Since no conserved phenylalanine or tryptophan closes the CDR3, a read error is the likely cause. The genes are TRBV6-5 and TRBJ2-5; 13 bases fit TRBD2. The CDR3 length is 15 residues. CDR1 is MNHEY, CDR2 SVGAGI, per germline. J gave up 2 bases and V 4 bases, and 1 base lay outside the gene matches. CDR3 DNA sequence: TGTGCCAGCAGTTTGACTAGCGGGGGGCAAGAGACCCAGTACTCC. As protein: CASSLTSGGQETQYS.

This clonotype was detected only a few times. The gene calls are TRBV19 and TRBJ1-1; no firm D call. V lost 2 bases and J 2 bases, leaving 6 bases between the germline ends. The V gene's germline CDR1 is LNHDA and CDR2 SQIVND (reference sequence). The CDR3 loop spans 13 amino acids. The chain's CDR3 is CASSIHTNTEAFF. In DNA form, the CDR3 reads TGTGCCAGTAGTATACACACCAACACTGAAGCTTTCTTT.

The V gene is TRBV11-2, the J gene TRBJ2-5; 9 positions match TRBD1. Germline V gives CDR1 SGHAT, CDR2 FQNNGV. Trimming removed 1 base from V and 0 bases from J; junction bases left unmatched: 3. CDR3 length equals 16 residues. The CDR3 DNA is TGTGCCAGCAGCTTAGTGGGACAGGGTCACCAAGAGACCCAGTACTTC. It codes for CASSLVGQGHQETQYF.

The chain recombines TRBV20-1 with TRBJ1-1; D not certain. Germline V gives CDR1 DFQATT, CDR2 SNEGSKA (reference sequence). Trimming pared 0 bases from V and 1 base from J, leaving 9 bases between. The CDR3 is made up of 14 amino acids. In DNA form, the CDR3 reads TGCAGTGCTAGAGAGTCCACGGCGAACACTGAAGCTTTCTTT. Its protein product is CSARESTANTEAFF.

J is TRBJ1-2 and V is TRBV6-2 or TRBV6-3, with TRBD1 identical over 8 bases. Germline V CDR1 and CDR2: MNHEY, SVGEGT. The CDR3 contains 16 residues. With 0 bases clipped from V and 2 bases from J, the junction kept 5 bases outside the gene matches. CDR3 loop: CASSYSGAGGNYGYTF. DNA for the CDR3: TGTGCCAGCAGTTACTCAGGGGCAGGGGGCAACTATGGCTACACCTTC.

This clonotype was recorded only once. The gene calls are TRBV6-2 or TRBV6-3 and TRBJ1-1; 7 bases are shared with TRBD1. The CDR3 extends over 15 amino acids. CDR1 and CDR2 from the germline V gene are MNHEY and SVGEGT. After removal of 2 bases from V and 1 base from J, the junction contained 4 bases not matched to a gene. For the CDR3, the DNA is TGTGCCAGCAGTTACGTCCAGGGGGGGAACACTGAAGCTTTCTTT. Residues: CASSYVQGGNTEAFF.

Many counts were recorded for this clonotype. The rearrangement links TRBV27 to TRBJ2-1; no firm D call. This CDR3 comprises 13 residues. Germline CDR1 MNHEY, CDR2 SMNVEV (reference sequence). Deletions cut 6 bases from V and 5 bases from J, with 11 bases between. In DNA, the CDR3 is TGTGCCAGCAGCAAGGATTCGCACAATGAGCAGTTCTTC. Protein: CASSKDSHNEQFF.

This clonotype was detected a few times. J is TRBJ1-1 and V is TRBV28, with 9 bases identical to TRBD1. After removal of 8 bases from V and 4 bases from J, the junction contained 2 bases not matched to a gene. The CDR3 consists of 12 residues. CDR1 is MDHEN and CDR2 is SYDVKM in the germline V gene. The CDR3 DNA reads as TGTGCCAGCGACAGGGGGGTCACTGAAGCTTTCTTT. Its translation is CASDRGVTEAFF.

This clonotype was seen ten or more times. The V call is TRBV6-6, the J call TRBJ2-5, with TRBD1 identical over 7 bases. With V trimmed by 2 bases and J by 3 bases, 0 bases remained unmatched. CDR3 length: 13 amino acids. Germline CDR1 is MNHNY and CDR2 is SVGAGI (reference sequence). The CDR3 protein is CASSYQGEETQYF. The CDR3 DNA follows: TGTGCCAGCAGTTACCAGGGGGAAGAGACCCAGTACTTC.

This clonotype has ten or more counts. The chain uses TRBV20-1 and TRBJ1-3; D remains unclear. The CDR3 sequence is 14 residues long. CDR1 is DFQATT, CDR2 SNEGSKA, per germline (reference sequence). The V end was cut by 0 bases, the J end by 0 bases, with 6 bases between. CDR3 in DNA: TGCAGTGCTAGAGAACAAGTCTCTGGAAACACCATATATTTT. It encodes CSAREQVSGNTIYF.

The gene calls are TRBV7-2 and TRBJ1-1; TRBD1 might be the D (5 bases). Germline CDR1 is SGHTA and CDR2 is FQGNSA. The CDR3 sequence is 15 residues long. V shed 0 bases and J shed 10 bases, with 18 bases lying between them. The CDR3 DNA is TGTGCCAGCAGCTTAGCTGGCAGGCCCCTGAGGGGAGCTTTCTTT. It encodes CASSLAGRPLRGAFF.

The J gene is TRBJ1-3, the V gene TRBV7-2, with D uncertain. This CDR3 spans 14 amino acids. Germline-derived CDR1 and CDR2 are SGHTA and FQGNSA. Trimming removed 8 bases from V and 0 bases from J, with 11 bases in between. The CDR3 nucleotides are TGTGCCAGCGCGGCGGCGACCTCTGGAAACACCATATATTTT. As protein: CASAAATSGNTIYF.

V usage is TRBV27 and J usage is TRBJ2-3, with 12 bases matching TRBD2. Germline CDR1 reads MNHEY; CDR2 reads SMNVEV (reference sequence). The CDR3 loop spans 16 amino acids. Germline trimming cut 8 bases from V and 6 bases from J; bases unmatched to any gene: 12. The CDR3, as DNA: TGTGCCAGCGGGTCAAGACTAGCGGGAGTCGGGGATACGCAGTATTTT. This translates into CASGSRLAGVGDTQYF.

The V gene is TRBV10-3, the J gene TRBJ2-7, with a possible D match to TRBD1 (6 bases). The V gene lost 8 bases and the J gene lost 3 bases, with 17 bases spanning the gap. The CDR3 is made up of 14 amino acids. The germline V gene has CDR1 ENHRY and CDR2 SYGVKD. The CDR3 DNA is TGTGCCATCTCTGGGGGCGCTTCTAACTACGAGCAGTACTTC. Protein: CAISGGASNYEQYF.

This clonotype has more than one count but fewer than ten. This chain joins TRBV14 and TRBJ2-1, with 9 bases lining up with TRBD2. CDR3 length: 18 residues. Per the germline V gene, CDR1 is SGHDN and CDR2 is FVKESK. The J segment lost 8 bases and the V segment lost 0 bases, leaving 14 bases of the junction unmatched. In DNA, the CDR3 is TGTGCCAGCAGCCAAGACCGTGAGATCCAGCGGGAGGCCTATGAGCAGTTCTTC. Its translation is CASSQDREIQREAYEQFF. The whole variable domain, filled in from reference TRBV14 and TRBJ2-1, reads EAGVTQFPSHSVIEKGQTVTLRCDPISGHDNLYWYRRVMGKEIKFLLHFVKESKQDESGMPNNRFLAERTGGTYSTLKVQPAELEDSGVYFCASSQDREIQREAYEQFFGPGTRLTVL.

V usage is TRBV4-1 and J usage is TRBJ2-7; D gene ambiguous. The CDR3 spans 14 residues. Trimming stripped 0 bases from V and 2 bases from J, with 8 bases between. Germline V CDR1 and CDR2: MGHRA, YSYEKL. The CDR3 reads CASSQDGITYEQYF. Here the CDR3 DNA reads TGCGCCAGCAGCCAAGATGGCATAACCTACGAGCAGTACTTC.

This clonotype was picked up many times. This chain joins TRBV20-1 and TRBJ2-7, with 10 bases that match TRBD2. The germline V gene encodes CDR1 DFQATT and CDR2 SNEGSKA (reference sequence). Trimming took 6 bases from V and 5 from J; bases not matched to a gene: 13. This CDR3 has 15 residues. CDR3 amino acids: CSAQRASGRGDEQYF. CDR3 sequence (DNA): TGCAGTGCCCAGCGGGCTAGCGGGAGAGGGGACGAGCAGTACTTC.

This clonotype was observed a handful of times. V gene TRBV6-1 combines with J gene TRBJ2-3; D gene ambiguous. The V end was cut by 6 bases, the J end by 4 bases, with 8 bases between. Germline V gene data show CDR1 as MNHNS and CDR2 as SASEGT. This CDR3 comprises 12 residues. CDR3: CASRTAADTQYF. In nucleotides, the CDR3 is TGTGCCAGCAGGACCGCGGCAGATACGCAGTATTTT.

This clonotype has just a few counts. This may arise from a read error, as a much more abundant clone is one base away. CDR3 bases: TGCAGTGCTGCCGAGTGGACAGGTGGAGCTTTCTTT. It encodes CSAAEWTGGAFF. The chain is built from TRBV20-1 and TRBJ1-1, with 7 positions matching TRBD1. Germline-derived CDR1 and CDR2 are DFQATT and SNEGSKA (reference sequence). J gave up 10 bases and V 5 bases, and 10 bases lay outside the gene matches. The CDR3 totals 12 residues.